The clone carrying this T cell receptor beta chain was seen repeatedly, ten times or more. Antigen: not known. This sample was included in a study of regulatory T cells in long-lasting Graves disease. Time point specified: newly diagnosed GD, antithyroid drugs for less than 3 months. The authors made the TCR library using RNA they extracted from PBMCs. Sequencing libraries for TCR beta were prepared with iRepertoire HTBI primers and Arm-PCR of CDR3 regions. One entry per CDR3 protein results from TCRdb running MiXCR on the multiplex PCR reads. The table lists 420,000 or so distinct CDR3 sequences, roughly 17% of them singletons. General observations from the study: Persistent patients had more shared public clonotypes (under 3,000) than new patients (roughly 900).

These same records also appear under a second study, on T cells in Graves' hyperthyroidism and ophthalmopathy.

This sample comprised peripheral blood mononuclear cells (PBMCs), obtained at new diagnosis, from a patient treated with antithyroid drugs. This clonotype originated in a woman aged 18-29 years with Graves disease.

CDR3 loop: CASSQGLSGAFF. CDR3 DNA sequence: TGTGCCAGCAGCCAAGGACTCAGTGGGGCTTTCTTT. The V gene is TRBV3-1, the J gene TRBJ1-1; D gene uncertain. CDR3 size: 12 residues. V lost 1 base and J 11 bases, leaving 11 bases between the germline ends. From germline, CDR1 is LGHDT and CDR2 YNNKEL (reference sequence). Combining the CDR3 with reference TRBV3-1 and TRBJ1-1 gives the whole variable domain DTAVSQTPKYLVTQMGNDKSIKCEQNLGHDTMYWYKQDSKKFLKIMFSYNNKELIINETVPNRFSPKSPDKAHLNLHINSLELGDSAVYFCASSQGLSGAFFGQGTRLTVV.